This T cell receptor (beta chain) was sequenced in a study of shared clonotypes between healthy human individuals. As for this clone: Its target is not known.

Germline V gives CDR1 ENHRY, CDR2 SYGVKD. With 4 bases removed from V and 4 bases from J, the gap between germline ends came to 14 bases. The CDR3 is made up of 15 amino acids. General study results and limits: Generally, naive subsets came out with larger estimated richness than memory subsets. Relative to their counterparts shared across all four donors, non-shared clonotypes exhibited diminished generation probabilities.

Subsets obtained from CD4+ cells comprised CD45RA+ naive and CD45RA-negative memory cells. Deep-level assay runs were performed. Assay used: immunoSEQ multiplex PCR; TCRdb lists only in-frame clones, some missing. The repertoire holds about 2.4 million clones, with over 85% as singletons. This chain links TRBV10-3 with TRBJ2-1, with D possibly TRBD1 on 6 matching bases. The TCR comes from a man aged 18 to 35 in good health. Some clones in this sample may be carry-over from other donors' samples. Input material: naive CD4+ T cells from PBMCs. Subset denoted: CD45RA+ positively selected. CDR3 in amino acids: CAISGVTGEYNEQFF. CDR3 sequence (DNA): TGTGCCATCAGTGGAGTGACAGGAGAGTACAATGAGCAGTTCTTC.